Below, 29 T cell receptor beta chains from the same sample are listed, as sequenced in a study of CD8 T cells in ankylosing spondylitis. Findings and limits, study-wide: Characteristic of ankylosing spondylitis blood, it appeared, was a TCR beta motif comprising eight highly homologous variants.

No antigen has been assigned to these receptors. In TCRdb, the 5' RACE reads were re-called with MiXCR into one record per CDR3 protein. The top ten hold approximately 0.93% of the sample, which has about 440,000 distinct CDR3 sequences, 17% seen once. Sequences were obtained from blood, either unsorted or a sorted T cell fraction (not recorded which). The receptor source for this set is a male donor with ankylosing spondylitis.

The V call is TRBV7-9, the J call TRBJ2-2; 8 bases map to TRBD1. This CDR3 spans 14 amino acids. Germline V gene data show CDR1 as SEHNR and CDR2 as FQNEAQ (reference sequence). V shed 7 bases and J 3 bases; nucleotides not matched to a gene: 4. The CDR3 is CASTGQGDTGELFF. The CDR3 nucleotides are TGTGCCAGCACCGGACAGGGAGACACCGGGGAGCTGTTTTTT.

The V call is TRBV6-1, the J call TRBJ2-2, with a possible D match to TRBD2 (7 bases). In germline, CDR1 is MNHNS, CDR2 SASEGT. The CDR3 has 15 amino acids. With 3 bases removed from V and 6 bases from J, the gap between germline ends came to 14 bases. CDR3 sequence reads: CASSDGGAGAGELFF. The CDR3 bases are TGTGCCAGCAGTGACGGGGGCGCGGGGGCCGGGGAGCTGTTTTTT.

The rearrangement links TRBV6-2 or TRBV6-3 to TRBJ2-7; no clear D gene. Trimming stripped 7 bases from V and 6 bases from J, with 10 bases between. Germline lookup yields CDR1 MNHEY and CDR2 SVGEGT. This CDR3 is built from 11 residues. This CDR3 is CASTSRSEQYF. In DNA form, the CDR3 reads TGTGCCAGCACCTCAAGAAGCGAGCAGTACTTC.

This clonotype was detected many times. The chain has TRBV12-3 or TRBV12-4 and TRBJ1-1; 7 nucleotides align to TRBD1. The CDR3 has 11 residues. After removal of 8 bases from V and 7 bases from J, the junction contained 4 bases not matched to a gene. DNA of the CDR3: TGTGCCAGCGGCAGGGGGAATGAAGCTTTCTTT. Translating it yields CASGRGNEAFF.

J is TRBJ2-7 and V is TRBV24-1; no definite D call. The V gene's germline CDR1 is KGHDR and CDR2 SFDVKD. The CDR3 extends over 15 amino acids. Trimming stripped 4 bases from V and 0 bases from J, with 12 bases between. CDR3 sequence (DNA): TGTGCCACCAGTGACCCCCCCCATAGCTCCTACGAGCAGTACTTC. As protein: CATSDPPHSSYEQYF.

At least ten counts were recorded for this clonotype. V usage is TRBV4-1 and J usage is TRBJ2-5, with 7 positions matching TRBD2. CDR3 size: 17 residues. V shed 0 bases, J shed 1 base, and the junction held 8 bases outside the gene matches. CDR1 is MGHRA, CDR2 YSYEKL, per germline. CDR3: CASSQDRPGGIQETQYF. CDR3 sequence (DNA): TGCGCCAGCAGCCAAGATCGTCCGGGGGGAATCCAAGAGACCCAGTACTTC.

The chain uses TRBV4-2 and TRBJ2-7; TRBD1 is a possible D gene (5 bases). The germline V gene encodes CDR1 LGHNA and CDR2 YNFKEQ. V was cut by 0 bases and J by 7 bases, with 13 bases left in between. The CDR3 has 14 amino acids. The CDR3 region is CASSQDLQGWEQYF. As DNA, the CDR3 is TGTGCCAGCAGCCAAGACCTCCAGGGCTGGGAGCAGTACTTC.

This clonotype appeared a few times. The DNA is left out, because the CDR3 cannot be placed on it with certainty; the CDR3 is given as TCRdb lists it. CDR3 protein: CASSSSGAGNTIYF. The chain uses TRBV27 and TRBJ1-3; TRBD1 is the table's D call, not checked against the DNA. The CDR3 is made up of 14 amino acids, end residues included. Germline V gives CDR1 MNHEY, CDR2 SMNVEV (reference sequence).

This clonotype has just a few counts. The rearrangement joins TRBV28 to TRBJ1-2; no reliable D call. V lost 1 base to trimming and J lost 7 bases, with 7 bases between them. The CDR3 loop spans 12 amino acids. Looked up from germline, CDR1 is MDHEN and CDR2 is SYDVKM. The CDR3 is CASSLFLGGYTF. In DNA form, the CDR3 reads TGTGCCAGCAGTTTATTTTTGGGTGGCTACACCTTC.

V gene TRBV12-3 or TRBV12-4 combines with J gene TRBJ2-7; a weak D match, TRBD2 (6 bases). Trimming took 7 bases from V and 6 from J, leaving 13 bases between them. The CDR3 runs 12 residues. This chain's CDR3 is CASTGRDREQYF. CDR3 nucleotides: TGTGCCAGCACCGGGCGGGACCGCGAGCAGTACTTC.

This clonotype appeared a few times. This chain uses TRBV11-2 with TRBJ2-3; 16 nucleotides line up with TRBD2. The CDR3 totals 16 residues. Per the germline V gene, CDR1 is SGHAT and CDR2 is FQNNGV. V dropped 5 bases and J dropped 8; count of bases not matched to a gene: 7. The CDR3 here is CASSTGLAGGGGTQYF. CDR3 DNA sequence: TGTGCCAGCAGCACGGGACTAGCGGGAGGGGGAGGTACGCAGTATTTT.

At least ten counts were recorded for this clonotype. The chain employs TRBV12-3 or TRBV12-4 and TRBJ1-2; D is uncertain. CDR3 length: 12 amino acids. V dropped 10 bases and J dropped 4 bases, with 13 bases sitting between them. The CDR3 nucleotides are TGTGCCACGTCTCGAGGGCCCTATGGCTACACCTTC. Translation gives CATSRGPYGYTF.

This clonotype was seen repeatedly, ten times or more. This rearrangement joins TRBV5-1 to TRBJ1-1; no clear D. Deletions cut 0 bases from V and 4 bases from J, with 10 bases between. Germline CDR1 is SGHRS and CDR2 is YFSETQ. The CDR3 has 14 amino acids. The CDR3: CASSLVVAGTEAFF. The DNA for the CDR3 is TGCGCCAGCAGCTTGGTCGTGGCGGGCACTGAAGCTTTCTTT.

V usage is TRBV24-1 and J usage is TRBJ2-3; 9 bases fit TRBD2. Germline CDR1 is KGHDR and CDR2 is SFDVKD. V lost 1 base to trimming and J lost 5 bases; unmatched junction nucleotides: 6. The CDR3 length is 16 residues. The CDR3 loop reads CATSDFSAGGRDTQYF. CDR3 sequence (DNA): TGTGCCACCAGTGATTTCAGCGCGGGAGGGCGAGATACGCAGTATTTT.

The rearrangement links TRBV6-1 to TRBJ1-5; 12 bases align to TRBD1. V trimming: 3 bases; J trimming: 6 bases; junction bases outside the gene matches: 6. The CDR3 length is 16 residues. Germline V gene lookup returns CDR1 MNHNS and CDR2 SASEGT. The CDR3, as DNA: TGTGCCAGCAGTGAGGGACAGGGGGCGCGCCTTCAGCCCCAGCATTTT. Protein product: CASSEGQGARLQPQHF.

The rearrangement joins TRBV11-2 to TRBJ2-5; D unclear. V lost 1 base, J lost 4 bases, and 10 bases lay in between. CDR3 length: 14 residues. Germline loops: CDR1 SGHAT, CDR2 FQNNGV. The CDR3 protein is CASSLAGGSETQYF. The CDR3 bases are TGTGCCAGCAGCTTAGCGGGTGGATCAGAGACCCAGTACTTC.

This chain joins TRBV20-1 and TRBJ2-1; weak D call: TRBD1 (6 bases). V was clipped by 1 base and J by 6 bases, with 25 bases between them. Germline lookup yields CDR1 DFQATT and CDR2 SNEGSKA (reference sequence). The CDR3 has 18 amino acids. CDR3 DNA: TGCAGTGCTAGAGCGCAATCCCTGCGACAGGCTCTCCCCAATGAGCAGTTCTTC. This codes for CSARAQSLRQALPNEQFF.

The V gene is TRBV4-3, the J gene TRBJ2-3; D uncertain. The CDR3 consists of 15 residues. CDR1 and CDR2 (germline): LGHNA, YSLEER. Trimming cost V 5 bases and J 2 bases, with 14 bases left between them. In nucleotides, the CDR3 is TGCGCCAGCAGCTTGACTCTCTTAAACACAGATACGCAGTATTTT. Protein: CASSLTLLNTDTQYF.

The chain carries TRBV5-1 and TRBJ1-1, with 8 positions matching TRBD1. The CDR3 totals 19 residues. V shed 5 bases and J 2 bases; nucleotides not matched to a gene: 20. Germline CDR1 SGHRS, CDR2 YFSETQ. The CDR3 protein is CASRPTRQDRVEGNTEAFF. The CDR3 DNA reads TGCGCCAGCAGACCTACCCGACAGGACAGGGTGGAGGGCAACACTGAAGCTTTCTTT.

This clonotype has a handful of counts. V is TRBV20-1 and J is TRBJ1-3, with 7 bases aligning to TRBD1. Germline CDR1 and CDR2: DFQATT and SNEGSKA (reference sequence). The CDR3 has 13 residues. Germline trimming cut 6 bases from V and 7 bases from J; bases unmatched to any gene: 9. The CDR3 DNA is TGCAGTGCCAAATACGACAGGGCGAACACCATATATTTT. It is translated as CSAKYDRANTIYF.

This chain connects TRBV2 to TRBJ2-1; D unclear. This CDR3 contains 14 residues. The germline gives CDR1 SNHLY, CDR2 FYNNEI. V was trimmed by 5 bases and J by 7 bases, leaving 15 bases between them. DNA of the CDR3: TGTGCCAGCAGTTCCCCGGACCTGAGGAATGAGCAGTTCTTC. As protein: CASSSPDLRNEQFF.

This clonotype was recorded many times. V and J are TRBV5-6 and TRBJ2-7, with 7 bases lining up with TRBD2. V lost 2 bases to trimming and J lost 5 bases; unmatched junction nucleotides: 13. This CDR3 has 16 amino acids. Germline CDR1 SGHDT, CDR2 YYEEEE. The CDR3 DNA follows: TGTGCCAGCAGCTTACTTGGGGCTAGCGGTCCGAACGAGCAGTACTTC. This codes for CASSLLGASGPNEQYF.

This clonotype has a handful of counts. The chain carries TRBV4-2 and TRBJ2-6; perhaps TRBD1 as D (6 bases). V was clipped by 0 bases and J by 2 bases, with 11 bases between them. Germline V gives CDR1 LGHNA, CDR2 YNFKEQ. The CDR3 has 17 amino acids. The CDR3 DNA reads TGTGCCAGCAGCCAAGATGATAGGACAGCTGGGGCCAACGTCCTGACTTTC. It yields the protein CASSQDDRTAGANVLTF.

The chain has TRBV6-1 and TRBJ2-5; 7 bases agree with TRBD2. Looked up from germline, CDR1 is MNHNS and CDR2 is SASEGT. The CDR3 is 15 residues long. The V and J ends lost 0 bases and 4 bases, in that order; junction bases with no gene match: 5. The CDR3 nucleotides are TGTGCCAGCAGTGAAGCGGGGGGGAGGTTAGAGACCCAGTACTTC. Amino acids: CASSEAGGRLETQYF.

V usage is TRBV7-2 and J usage is TRBJ2-2, with TRBD2 matching 8 bases. This CDR3 comprises 16 residues. Trimming cost V 2 bases and J 6 bases; bases outside gene matches: 8. From germline, CDR1 is SGHTA and CDR2 FQGNSA. The CDR3 loop reads CASSLSSGRAAGELFF. In DNA form, the CDR3 reads TGTGCCAGCAGCTTATCCAGCGGGAGAGCTGCCGGGGAGCTGTTTTTT.

This clonotype was recorded a few times. The chain employs TRBV7-2 and TRBJ1-5, with D uncertain. Germline V gene lookup returns CDR1 SGHTA and CDR2 FQGNSA. This CDR3 has 13 residues. V shed 2 bases and J shed 7 bases, with 9 bases lying between them. As DNA, the CDR3 is TGTGCCAGCAGCTTAATGGTGGAGCAGCCCCAGCATTTT. Its protein product is CASSLMVEQPQHF.

J is TRBJ2-1 and V is TRBV20-1; no reliable D call. The V and J ends lost 4 bases and 2 bases respectively, with 12 bases between them. Germline values: CDR1 DFQATT, CDR2 SNEGSKA (reference sequence). The CDR3 has 14 amino acids. CDR3 sequence (DNA): TGCAGTGCTAAAAACTGGGGAACCTACAATGAGCAGTTCTTC. Its translation is CSAKNWGTYNEQFF.

This clonotype showed up just a few times. The chain employs TRBV20-1 and TRBJ2-7; TRBD1 agrees at 9 bases. The length of the CDR3 is 14 residues. Germline values: CDR1 DFQATT, CDR2 SNEGSKA (reference sequence). With 3 bases clipped from V and 7 bases from J, the junction kept 10 bases outside the gene matches. This chain's CDR3 is CSASEGQGIREQYF. The CDR3 DNA reads as TGCAGTGCTAGCGAAGGACAGGGGATACGGGAGCAGTACTTC.

The CDR3 sequence is CASSQEAGNYGYTF. The CDR3 DNA sequence: TGTGCCAGCAGCCAAGAAGCCGGAAACTATGGCTACACCTTC. The chain joins TRBV3-1 to TRBJ1-2; D is uncertain. Germline V gives CDR1 LGHDT, CDR2 YNNKEL (reference sequence). The CDR3 consists of 14 residues. With 0 bases removed from V and 2 bases from J, the gap between germline ends came to 7 bases.